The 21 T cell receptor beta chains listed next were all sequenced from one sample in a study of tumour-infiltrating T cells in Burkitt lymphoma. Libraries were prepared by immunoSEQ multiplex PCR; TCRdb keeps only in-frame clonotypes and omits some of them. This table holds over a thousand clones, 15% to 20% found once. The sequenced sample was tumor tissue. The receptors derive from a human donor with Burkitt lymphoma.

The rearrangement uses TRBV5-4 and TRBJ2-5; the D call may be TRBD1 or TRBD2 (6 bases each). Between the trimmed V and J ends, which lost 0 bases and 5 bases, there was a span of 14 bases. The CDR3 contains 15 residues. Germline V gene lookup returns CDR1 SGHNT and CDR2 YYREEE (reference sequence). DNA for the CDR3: TGTGCCAGCAGCTTGGTTGACGGGGGCGGTGAGACCCAGTACTTC. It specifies CASSLVDGGGETQYF. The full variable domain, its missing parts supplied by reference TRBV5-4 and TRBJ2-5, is ETGVTQSPTHLIKTRGQQVTLRCSSQSGHNTVSWYQQALGQGPQFIFQYYREEENGRGNFPPRFSGLQFPNYSSELNVNALELDDSALYLCASSLVDGGGETQYFGPGTRLLVL.

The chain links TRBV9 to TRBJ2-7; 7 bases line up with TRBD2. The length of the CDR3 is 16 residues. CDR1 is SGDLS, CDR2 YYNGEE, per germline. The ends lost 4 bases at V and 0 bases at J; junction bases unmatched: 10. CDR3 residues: CASSPRDYLPSYEQYF. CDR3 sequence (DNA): TGTGCCAGCAGCCCCCGGGACTACCTACCCTCCTACGAGCAGTACTTC.

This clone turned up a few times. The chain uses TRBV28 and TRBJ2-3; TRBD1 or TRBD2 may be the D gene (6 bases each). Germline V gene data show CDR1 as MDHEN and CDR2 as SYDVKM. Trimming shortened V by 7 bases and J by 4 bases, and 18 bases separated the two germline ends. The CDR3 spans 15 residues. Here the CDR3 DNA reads TGTGCCAGCAACGGGGGCAGGGGATCAGCAGATACGCAGTATTTT. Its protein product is CASNGGRGSADTQYF. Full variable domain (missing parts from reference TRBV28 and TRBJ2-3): DVKVTQSSRYLVKRTGEKVFLECVQDMDHENMFWYRQDPGLGLRLIYFSYDVKMKEKGDIPEGYSVSREKKERFSLILESASTNQTSMYLCASNGGRGSADTQYFGPGTRLTVL.

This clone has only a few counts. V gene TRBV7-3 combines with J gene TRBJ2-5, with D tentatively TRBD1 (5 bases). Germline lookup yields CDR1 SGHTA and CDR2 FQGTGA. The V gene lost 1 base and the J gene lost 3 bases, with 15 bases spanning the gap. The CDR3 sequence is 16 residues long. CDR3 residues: CASSLISRRAKETQYF. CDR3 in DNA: TGTGCCAGCAGCTTAATTTCGCGCAGGGCAAAAGAGACCCAGTACTTC.

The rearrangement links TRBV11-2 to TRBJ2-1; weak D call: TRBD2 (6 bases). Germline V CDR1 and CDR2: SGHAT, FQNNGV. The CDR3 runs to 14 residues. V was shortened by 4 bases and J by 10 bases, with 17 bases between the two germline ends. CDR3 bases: TGTGCCAGCAGCTCGCAAGCTCGGGGGTCCGAGCAGTTCTTC. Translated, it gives CASSSQARGSEQFF.

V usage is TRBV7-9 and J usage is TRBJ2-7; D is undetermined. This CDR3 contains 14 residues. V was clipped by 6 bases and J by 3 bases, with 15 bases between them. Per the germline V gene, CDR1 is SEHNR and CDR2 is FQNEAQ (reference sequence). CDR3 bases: TGTGCCAGCAGTGCCGGGTCTAGAAGCTACGAGCAGTACGTC. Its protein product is CASSAGSRSYEQYV.

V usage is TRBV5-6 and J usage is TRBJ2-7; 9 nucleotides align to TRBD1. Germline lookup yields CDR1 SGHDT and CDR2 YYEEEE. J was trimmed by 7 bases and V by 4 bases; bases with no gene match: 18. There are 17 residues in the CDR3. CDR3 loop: CASSPKVPGQGRREQYF. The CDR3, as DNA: TGTGCCAGCAGCCCGAAAGTCCCGGGACAGGGACGTCGGGAGCAGTACTTC.

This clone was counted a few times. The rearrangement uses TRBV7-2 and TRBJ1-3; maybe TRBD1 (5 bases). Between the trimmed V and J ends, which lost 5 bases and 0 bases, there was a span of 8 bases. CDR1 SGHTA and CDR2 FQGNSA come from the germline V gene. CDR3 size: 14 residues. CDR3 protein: CASSTGRSGNTIYF. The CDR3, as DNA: TGTGCCAGCAGCACAGGTCGCTCTGGAAACACCATATATTTT.

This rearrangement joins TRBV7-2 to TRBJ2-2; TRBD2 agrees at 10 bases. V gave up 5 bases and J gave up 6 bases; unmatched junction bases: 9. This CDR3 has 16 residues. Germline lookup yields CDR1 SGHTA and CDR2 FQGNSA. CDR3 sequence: CASSASGGAYAGELFF. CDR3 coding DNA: TGTGCCAGCAGCGCGAGCGGGGGGGCCTACGCCGGGGAGCTGTTTTTT.

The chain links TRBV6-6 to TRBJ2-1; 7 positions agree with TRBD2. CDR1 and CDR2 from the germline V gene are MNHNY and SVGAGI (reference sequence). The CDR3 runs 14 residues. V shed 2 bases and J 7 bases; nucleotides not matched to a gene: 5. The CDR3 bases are TGTGCCAGCAGTTACGCGACTAGCAAGAATGAGCAGTTCTTC. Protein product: CASSYATSKNEQFF.

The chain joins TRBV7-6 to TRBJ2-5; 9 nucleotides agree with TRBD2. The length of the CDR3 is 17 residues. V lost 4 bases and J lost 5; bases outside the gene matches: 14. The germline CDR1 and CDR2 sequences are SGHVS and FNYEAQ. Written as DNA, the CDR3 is TGTGCCAGCAGCTCCCTTTCGCGGACTAGCGAGGGTGAGACCCAGTACTTC. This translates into CASSSLSRTSEGETQYF.

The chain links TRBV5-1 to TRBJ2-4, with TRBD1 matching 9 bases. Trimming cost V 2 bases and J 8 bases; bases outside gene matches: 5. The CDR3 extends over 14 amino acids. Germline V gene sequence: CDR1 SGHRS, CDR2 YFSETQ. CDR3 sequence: CASSLTGGADIQYF. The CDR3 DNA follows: TGCGCCAGCAGCTTAACAGGGGGCGCGGACATTCAGTACTTC.

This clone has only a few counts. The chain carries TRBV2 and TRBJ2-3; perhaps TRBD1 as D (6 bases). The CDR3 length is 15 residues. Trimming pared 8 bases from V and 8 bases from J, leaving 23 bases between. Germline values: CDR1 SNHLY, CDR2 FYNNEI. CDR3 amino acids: CASEGDTTRSGTQYF. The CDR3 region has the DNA TGTGCCAGCGAGGGGGACACAACCAGGTCGGGTACGCAGTATTTT. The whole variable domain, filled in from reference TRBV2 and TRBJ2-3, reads EPEVTQTPSHQVTQMGQEVILRCVPISNHLYFYWYRQILGQKVEFLVSFYNNEISEKSEIFDDQFSVERPDGSNFTLKIRSTKLEDSAMYFCASEGDTTRSGTQYFGPGTRLTVL.

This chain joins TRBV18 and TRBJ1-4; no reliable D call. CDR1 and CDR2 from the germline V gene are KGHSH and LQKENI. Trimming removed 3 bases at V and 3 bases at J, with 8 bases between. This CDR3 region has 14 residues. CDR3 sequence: CASSPGSSNEKLFF. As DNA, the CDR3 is TGTGCCAGCTCACCCGGGTCCTCTAATGAAAAACTGTTTTTT.

CDR3 region: CASSFPSGLNTEAFF. CDR3 nucleotides: TGTGCCAGCAGCTTCCCTTCCGGCCTGAACACTGAAGCTTTCTTT. The V call is TRBV7-9, the J call TRBJ1-1, with unresolved D. The germline V gene has CDR1 SEHNR and CDR2 FQNEAQ (reference sequence). CDR3 length: 15 amino acids. V lost 3 bases, J lost 0 bases, and 11 bases lay in between.

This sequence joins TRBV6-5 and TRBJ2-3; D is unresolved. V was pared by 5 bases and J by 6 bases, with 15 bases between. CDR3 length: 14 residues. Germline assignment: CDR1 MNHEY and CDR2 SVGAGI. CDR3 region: CASSRDTAGDTQYF. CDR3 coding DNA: TGTGCCAGCAGTAGAGACACGGCCGGGGATACGCAGTATTTT.

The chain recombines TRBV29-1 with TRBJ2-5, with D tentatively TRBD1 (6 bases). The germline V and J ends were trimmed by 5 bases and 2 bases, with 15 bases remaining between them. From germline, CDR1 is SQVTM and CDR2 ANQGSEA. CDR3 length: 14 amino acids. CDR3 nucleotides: TGCAGCGTTTCGGACAGCCGGTGGCAAGAGACCCAGTACTTC. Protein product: CSVSDSRWQETQYF. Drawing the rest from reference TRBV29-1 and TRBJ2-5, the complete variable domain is SAVISQKPSRDICQRGTSLTIQCQVDSQVTMMFWYRQQPGQSLTLIATANQGSEATYESGFVIDKFPISRPNLTFSTLTVSNMSPEDSSIYLCSVSDSRWQETQYFGPGTRLLVL.

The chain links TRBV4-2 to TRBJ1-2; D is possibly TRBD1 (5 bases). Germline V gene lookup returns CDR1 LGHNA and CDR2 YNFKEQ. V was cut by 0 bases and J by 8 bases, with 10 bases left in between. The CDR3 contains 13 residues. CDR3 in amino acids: CASSQDRVSGYTF. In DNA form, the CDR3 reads TGTGCCAGCAGCCAAGACAGGGTTTCGGGCTACACCTTC.

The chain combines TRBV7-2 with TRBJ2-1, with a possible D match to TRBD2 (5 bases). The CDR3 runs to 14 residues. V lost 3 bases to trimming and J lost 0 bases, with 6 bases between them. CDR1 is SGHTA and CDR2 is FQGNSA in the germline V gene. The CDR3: CASSLGSSYNEQFF. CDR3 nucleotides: TGTGCCAGCAGCTTGGGGAGCTCCTACAATGAGCAGTTCTTC.

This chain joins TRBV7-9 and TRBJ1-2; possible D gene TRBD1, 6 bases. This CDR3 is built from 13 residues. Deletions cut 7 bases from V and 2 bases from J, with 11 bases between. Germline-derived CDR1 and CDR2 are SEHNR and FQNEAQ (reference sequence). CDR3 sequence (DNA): TGTGCCAGCAACGACGACAGGAACTATGGCTACACCTTC. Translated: CASNDDRNYGYTF.

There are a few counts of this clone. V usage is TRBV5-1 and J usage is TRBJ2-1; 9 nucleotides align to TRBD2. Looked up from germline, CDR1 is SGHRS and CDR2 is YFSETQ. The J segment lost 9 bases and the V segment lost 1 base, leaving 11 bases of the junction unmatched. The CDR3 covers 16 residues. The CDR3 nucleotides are TGCGCCAGCAGCTTGTTGGGCGGGGGGGCCGAGGGTGAGCAGTTCTTC. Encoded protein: CASSLLGGGAEGEQFF.